This section outlines one TCR beta chain sequence together with its context. What this receptor recognizes is not known. Base qualities are not at hand, and no much larger clone is one base apart. Taken from cysteine to phenylalanine, the CDR3 has 15 residues. This entry keeps only the CDR3 DNA: 45 bases, framed from base 1. CDR1 and CDR2 were assigned from the germline V gene as LGHNA and YSLEER. Trimming removed 0 bases from V and 5 bases from J, leaving 13 bases between the germline ends. The sample's time point label, in plain terms: blood 2 weeks post-SBRT. In light of the paper, this sample's treatment or condition label describes: 15 Gy SBRT to primary tumor, nephrectomy 4 weeks later. To follow tumor-enriched clonotypes, peripheral blood was collected serially from radiation-treated patients at baseline and again at 2 weeks and 4 weeks after SBRT. Every patient's renal cell carcinoma showed clear cell pathology. Genomic DNA for TCR sequencing was prepared using the QIAamp DNA Blood Mini Kit (Qiagen). Samples were included in the analyses only if all quality control checks were passed.

This specimen belongs to a study of radiation and T cells in renal cell carcinoma (dated by TCRdb to about 2020). With regard to the full study: Samples came from a clinical trial, in which primary renal cell carcinomas received 15 Gy stereotactic body radiation therapy followed by nephrectomy 4 weeks later. In total, 50 to 55 samples, comprising 26 tumors and some 27 peripheral blood samples, were subjected to TCR beta sequencing. Across all 53 samples, around 4,000,000 unique CDR3 nucleotide sequences, encoding 2,658,974 unique CDR3 amino acid sequences, were identified.

What the authors observed across the whole study: Tracking of blood repertoire dynamics stopped at approximately four weeks after treatment, with no follow-up past that point. Effects of radiation dose or scheduling on the TCR repertoire could not be addressed with the single-armed trial design. No pretreatment tumor biopsies were available, so the baseline intratumoral presence of clonotypes could not be determined. In blood, the top tumor clonotypes increased from baseline to 2 weeks after radiation and then shrank by 4 weeks, which suggests a temporary expansion of tumor-resident clones.

TCR beta libraries were generated from genomic DNA with the immunoSEQ kit, following the manufacturer's recommendations. To prepare the libraries, a first multiplex PCR with proprietary primers was run, followed by a second PCR that added unique barcodes, and a bead cleanup was done after each round. A positive control reaction and a negative control reaction, both provided in the kit, were run with every batch of samples. The final libraries underwent checking on an Agilent 4200 TapeStation D1000 ScreenTape, volumetric pooling, and quantification by qPCR. An Illumina NextSeq500 fitted with a MidOutput 150-cycle cartridge performed the sequencing, running 156 Read1 cycles and 15 Index1 cycles with the kit's custom primers. The pooled library was loaded at about 0.98 pM, with an approximately 21% PhiX control spiked in. The authors' pipeline ran thus. Vendor-processed data were analyzed in R, with a clonotype defined as all T cells sharing the same CDR3 nucleotide sequence. For clone abundance analyses, frequencies were normalized to the 10,000 most abundant clones in each sample. Public T cell clones, which averaged fewer than five per sample, were excluded before analysis. Tumor-enriched and baseline blood-enriched clonotypes were defined by at least a 32-fold difference in abundance between compartments. Clonotypes expanded or contracted between blood time points were identified with a beta-binomial differential abundance model. Tumor-blood repertoire similarity was measured with the Baroni-Urbani and Buser coefficient, and group comparisons used two-tailed Wilcoxon tests in R. What TCRdb holds here is the immuneACCESS table cut down to in-frame rearrangements. Part of the clones is not present; checked against another copy, under half of the missing clones reflect an unresolved V gene, and the others are unexplained. The V and J calls and clone size come from that table; D and trimming were worked out from the DNA. Across this sample there are 100,000 to 150,000 clones, with roughly four fifths seen only once. The ten biggest clones cover over 1.5% of the sample.

The chain was built from TRBV4-3 and TRBJ2-5; D gene: possibly TRBD1, on 5 matching bases. This TCR came from a woman in her fifties or sixties with renal cell carcinoma. Sequenced here: blood, sampled from a patient whose treatment included radiotherapy and nephrectomy. The CDR3 corresponds to CASSQEGQGSETQYF. In nucleotides, the sequence is TGCGCCAGCAGCCAAGAAGGGCAGGGAAGCGAGACCCAGTACTTC.